This is a list of T cell receptor beta chains from one sample in a study of T cell responses to AZD1222 COVID-19 vaccine. The repertoire was sequenced with immunoSEQ multiplex PCR; TCRdb's copy has only in-frame clones and lacks some. The sample lists over 130,000 clones; around 90% were seen once. Sequencing used peripheral blood, obtained 28 days after the second dose of the MenACWY control vaccine. The receptor source for this set is an adult who received the MenACWY meningococcal vaccine as a control. The CDR3 runs from the conserved cysteine through the conserved F or W. The D gene is left open where the match is weak. Size tells how often a clone was seen (once, few, many) or the class of an expanded clone, and some rows leave it out.

.	.	TRBV29-1	TRBJ1-2	CSVDGVDGYTF	TGCAGCGTTGACGGGGTTGATGGCTACACCTTC
.	TRBD1	TRBV7-2	TRBJ1-5	CASSLSAVPGGASNQPQHF	TGTGCCAGCAGCTTATCTGCTGTTCCAGGGGGGGCTAGCAATCAGCCCCAGCATTTT
.	TRBD2	TRBV18	TRBJ2-1	CASSRLAGEYNEQFF	TGTGCCAGCTCACGACTAGCGGGAGAGTACAATGAGCAGTTCTTC
.	.	TRBV19	TRBJ1-4	CASGDYEKLFF	TGTGCCAGTGGGGATTATGAAAAACTGTTTTTT
.	.	TRBV7-8	TRBJ1-5	CASSGTNQPQHF	TGTGCCAGCAGCGGCACGAATCAGCCCCAGCATTTT
once	TRBD2	TRBV7-9	TRBJ2-1	CASSVPGTSGGARADEQFF	TGTGCCAGCAGCGTCCCTGGGACTAGCGGGGGGGCCCGCGCGGATGAGCAGTTCTTC
.	.	TRBV4-3	TRBJ1-2	CASSQAGGTDDYGYTF	TGCGCCAGCAGCCAAGCTGGGGGGACGGACGACTATGGCTACACCTTC
.	TRBD2	TRBV30	TRBJ2-1	CAWSWLAGTHNEQFF	TGTGCCTGGAGTTGGCTAGCGGGGACACACAATGAGCAGTTCTTC
.	.	TRBV7-2	TRBJ2-5	CASTWRQGGVAWETQYF	TGTGCCAGCACTTGGCGGCAGGGGGGAGTAGCTTGGGAGACCCAGTACTTC
.	.	TRBV23-1	TRBJ2-5	CASSQRTCGAGETQYF	TGCGCCAGCAGTCAAAGGACGTGCGGGGCAGGAGAGACCCAGTACTTC
.	TRBD2	TRBV2	TRBJ2-3	CATRLAGSTDTQYF	TGTGCCACCCGACTAGCGGGGAGCACAGATACGCAGTATTTT
.	.	TRBV28	TRBJ2-7	CASSLGGPKFYEQYF	TGTGCCAGCAGTTTGGGCGGACCGAAGTTCTACGAGCAGTACTTC
.	.	TRBV12-3/TRBV12-4	TRBJ2-1	CASSFAGVDEQFF	TGTGCCAGCAGTTTTGCAGGGGTCGATGAGCAGTTCTTC
once	.	TRBV12-3/TRBV12-4	TRBJ1-5	CASRQESNQPQHF	TGTGCCAGCAGACAGGAGAGCAATCAGCCCCAGCATTTT
.	.	TRBV6-5	TRBJ1-1	CASSRGWDNLEAFF	TGTGCCAGCAGTAGGGGGTGGGACAATCTTGAAGCTTTCTTT
.	.	TRBV5-5	TRBJ1-3	CASSLVPRSSGNTIYF	TGTGCCAGCAGCTTGGTCCCCAGGAGCTCTGGAAACACCATATATTTT
.	.	TRBV10-3	TRBJ1-1	CAISDRVNTEAFF	TGTGCCATCAGTGACAGGGTGAACACTGAAGCTTTCTTT
.	.	TRBV5-1	TRBJ1-5	CASSQWVGQPQHF	TGCGCCAGCAGCCAGTGGGTGGGACAGCCCCAGCATTTT
once	.	TRBV28	TRBJ1-2	CASGSGTANYGYTF	TGTGCCAGCGGCTCCGGGACGGCTAACTATGGCTACACCTTC
.	.	TRBV4-3	TRBJ1-2	CASSRAPGQNYGYTF	TGCGCCAGCAGCCGTGCCCCGGGACAAAACTATGGCTACACCTTC
.	TRBD2	TRBV18	TRBJ2-1	CASSPRRLAYSSYNEQFF	TGTGCCAGCTCACCACGGCGACTAGCGTACAGCTCCTACAATGAGCAGTTCTTC
.	.	TRBV24-1	TRBJ2-7	CATSDPRDSSPKYF	TGTGCCACCAGTGATCCCCGGGATTCGAGTCCGAAGTACTTC
.	TRBD1	TRBV5-1	TRBJ1-4	CASSIDRGRLFF	TGCGCCAGCAGCATCGACAGGGGGCGACTGTTTTTT
.	.	TRBV9	TRBJ1-4	CASSEGGLIGVEKLFF	TGTGCCAGCAGCGAAGGAGGGCTTATCGGTGTGGAAAAACTGTTTTTT
.	.	TRBV6-2/TRBV6-3	TRBJ1-5	CASSPGGGIGNQPQHF	TGTGCCAGCAGTCCCGGGGGGGGGATCGGCAATCAGCCCCAGCATTTT
.	.	TRBV10-3	TRBJ1-3	CAISEGSSGNTIYF	TGTGCCATCAGTGAAGGCAGCTCTGGAAACACCATATATTTT
.	.	TRBV6-5	TRBJ2-6	CASSYGQTGANVLTF	TGTGCCAGCAGTTATGGACAGACTGGGGCCAACGTCCTGACTTTC
once	.	TRBV6-6	TRBJ2-7	CASSYSIRGGEQYF	TGTGCCAGCAGTTACTCGATAAGGGGCGGTGAGCAGTACTTC
.	TRBD1	TRBV5-1	TRBJ2-3	CASSLAGQGSTDTQYF	TGCGCCAGCAGCTTGGCCGGACAGGGGAGCACAGATACGCAGTATTTT
.	.	TRBV9	TRBJ1-1	CASSVSGMNTEAFF	TGTGCCAGCAGCGTATCAGGAATGAACACTGAAGCTTTCTTT
.	.	TRBV11-2	TRBJ2-7	CASSLEGGRGGLEQYF	TGTGCCAGCAGCTTAGAAGGGGGCAGGGGAGGGCTCGAGCAGTACTTC
.	.	TRBV19	TRBJ2-3	CASSITSFTDTQYF	TGTGCCAGTAGTATCACATCCTTCACAGATACGCAGTATTTT
.	.	TRBV10-3	TRBJ2-3	CAISESSKTDTQYF	TGTGCCATCAGTGAGTCGAGCAAGACAGATACGCAGTATTTT
.	TRBD2	TRBV10-3	TRBJ2-3	CAISSGGARADTQYF	TGTGCCATCAGTAGCGGGGGGGCCAGGGCAGATACGCAGTATTTT
.	TRBD2	TRBV5-1	TRBJ2-5	CASSPLAGLQETQYF	TGCGCCAGCAGCCCGCTAGCGGGCCTCCAAGAGACCCAGTACTTC
.	.	TRBV3-1/TRBV3-2	TRBJ1-4	CASSQGLNEKLFF	TGTGCCAGCAGCCAAGGCCTAAATGAAAAACTGTTTTTT
.	.	TRBV7-2	TRBJ2-2	CASSLALIGMNTGELFF	TGTGCCAGCAGCTTAGCGCTAATTGGGATGAACACCGGGGAGCTGTTTTTT
.	.	TRBV2	TRBJ2-7	CASSEARKKDGGEQYF	TGTGCCAGCAGTGAAGCGCGGAAGAAGGATGGAGGAGAGCAGTACTTC
.	.	TRBV7-6	TRBJ1-5	CASSSGGGNQPQHF	TGTGCCAGCAGCTCTGGCGGGGGCAATCAGCCCCAGCATTTT
.	TRBD2	TRBV5-5	TRBJ2-1	CASSPGLAGYEQFF	TGTGCCAGCAGCCCGGGACTAGCGGGGTATGAGCAGTTCTTC
few	TRBD1	TRBV5-6	TRBJ1-6	CASSPTGTGLGLHF	TGTGCCAGCAGCCCTACCGGGACAGGGCTGGGCCTCCACTTT
.	TRBD1	TRBV5-1	TRBJ2-7	CASSRGTGALYEQYF	TGCGCCAGCAGCAGGGGGACAGGGGCCCTTTACGAGCAGTACTTC
.	.	TRBV18	TRBJ1-1	CASSDRQNTEAFF	TGTGCCAGCTCGGACCGACAGAACACTGAAGCTTTCTTT
.	.	TRBV5-1	TRBJ2-3	CASSYSGPTDTQYF	TGCGCCAGCAGCTATTCAGGGCCCACAGATACGCAGTATTTT
.	.	TRBV2	TRBJ2-7	CASSAEMTYEQYF	TGTGCCAGCAGCGCCGAAATGACCTACGAGCAGTACTTC
.	.	TRBV7-2	TRBJ1-1	CASSNQLHTEAFF	TGTGCCAGCAGCAACCAACTACACACTGAAGCTTTCTTT
.	TRBD2	TRBV6-2/TRBV6-3	TRBJ2-7	CASSYRGLAGDHEQYF	TGTGCCAGCAGTTACCGCGGACTAGCGGGAGACCACGAGCAGTACTTC